This paragraph reports one T cell receptor beta chain. RNA amounts of roughly 0.5 to 1 ug underwent reverse transcription with random hexamers. In TCRdb, the immunoSEQ multiplex PCR reads were re-called with MiXCR into one record per CDR3 protein. The sample lists about 120,000 distinct CDR3 sequences, around 93% occurring once. The sample is drawn from a study of CD8 T cells in Susac syndrome. CD8+ and CD4+ T cells taken from blood had their TCR beta sequenced. Looked up from germline, CDR1 is SGHRS and CDR2 is YFSETQ. V was pared by 1 base and J by 5 bases, with 12 bases between. This CDR3 has 14 residues.

This sequence was found in a human donor in good health. The specimen was CD8+ T cells from PBMCs. This chain connects TRBV5-1 to TRBJ1-1; D is possibly TRBD1 (5 bases). As DNA, the CDR3 is TGCGCCAGCAGCTTGTTTCAGGGTGGGACTGAAGCTTTCTTT. Its protein product is CASSLFQGGTEAFF.